The text below deals with one TCR beta chain. This record belongs to a study of siplizumab effects on memory and regulatory T cells. Repertoires were generated with immunoSEQ multiplex PCR, while TCRdb's copy carries only in-frame clones and drops some. The repertoire holds tens of thousands of clones, with approximately 88% as singletons. Germline V gene data show CDR1 as SGDLS and CDR2 as YYNGEE. The CDR3 contains 13 residues. V lost 0 bases and J lost 9, with 10 bases in between. Sequencing was performed on Tregs sorted from blood. This sequence joins TRBV9 and TRBJ2-1; D not resolved. The receptor comes from a human donor in good health. DNA for the CDR3: TGTGCCAGCAGCGTAGTATTCGTGAGTGAGCAGTTCTTC. It specifies CASSVVFVSEQFF.